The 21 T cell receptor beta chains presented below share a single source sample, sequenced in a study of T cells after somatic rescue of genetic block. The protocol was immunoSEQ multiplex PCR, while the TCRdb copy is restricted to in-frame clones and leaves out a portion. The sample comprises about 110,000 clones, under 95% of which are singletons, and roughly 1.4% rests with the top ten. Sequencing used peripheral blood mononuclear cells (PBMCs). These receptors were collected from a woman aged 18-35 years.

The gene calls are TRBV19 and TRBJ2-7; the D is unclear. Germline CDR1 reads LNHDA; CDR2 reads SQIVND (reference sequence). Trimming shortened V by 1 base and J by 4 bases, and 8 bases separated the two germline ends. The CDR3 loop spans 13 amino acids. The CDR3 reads CASSIVPGYEQYF. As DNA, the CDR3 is TGTGCCAGTAGTATAGTCCCTGGATACGAGCAGTACTTC.

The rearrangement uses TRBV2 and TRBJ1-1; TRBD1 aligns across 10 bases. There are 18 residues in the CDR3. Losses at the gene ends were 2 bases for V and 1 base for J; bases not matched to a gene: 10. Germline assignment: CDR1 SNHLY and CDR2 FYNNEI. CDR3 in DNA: TGTGCCAGCAGTGAAACCGGGACAGGGGTTGAAGGGAACACTGAAGCTTTCTTT. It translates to CASSETGTGVEGNTEAFF.

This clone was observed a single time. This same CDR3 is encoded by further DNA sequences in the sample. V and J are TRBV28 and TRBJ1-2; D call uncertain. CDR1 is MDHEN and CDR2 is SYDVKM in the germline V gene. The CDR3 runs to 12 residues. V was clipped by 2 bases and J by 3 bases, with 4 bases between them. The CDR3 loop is CASSLRDYGYTF. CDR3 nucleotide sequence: TGTGCCAGCAGTTTAAGGGACTATGGCTACACCTTC.

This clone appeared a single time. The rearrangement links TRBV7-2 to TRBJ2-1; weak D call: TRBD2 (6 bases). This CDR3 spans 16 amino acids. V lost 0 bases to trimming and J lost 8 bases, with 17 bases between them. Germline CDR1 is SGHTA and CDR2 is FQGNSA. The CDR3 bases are TGTGCCAGCAGCTTAGCGCTAGCGACCCGTACAGATGAGCAGTTCTTC. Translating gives CASSLALATRTDEQFF.

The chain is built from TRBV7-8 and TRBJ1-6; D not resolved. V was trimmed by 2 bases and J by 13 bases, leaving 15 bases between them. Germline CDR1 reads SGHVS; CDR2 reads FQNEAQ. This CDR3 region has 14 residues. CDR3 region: CASSLPFQKLPLHF. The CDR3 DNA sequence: TGTGCCAGCAGCTTACCATTCCAGAAATTGCCCCTCCACTTT. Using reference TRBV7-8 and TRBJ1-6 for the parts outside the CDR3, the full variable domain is GAGVSQSPRYKVAKRGQDVALRCDPISGHVSLFWYQQALGQGPEFLTYFQNEAQLDKSGLPSDRFFAERPEGSVSTLKIQRTQQEDSAVYLCASSLPFQKLPLHFGNGTRLTVT.

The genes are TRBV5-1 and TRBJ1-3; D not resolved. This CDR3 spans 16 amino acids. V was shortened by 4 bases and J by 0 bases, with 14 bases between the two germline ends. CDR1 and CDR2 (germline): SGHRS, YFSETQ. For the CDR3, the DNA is TGCGCCAGCAGCCCCACCGCTTCAGTCTCTGGAAACACCATATATTTT. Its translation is CASSPTASVSGNTIYF. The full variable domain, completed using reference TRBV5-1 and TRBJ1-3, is KAGVTQTPRYLIKTRGQQVTLSCSPISGHRSVSWYQQTPGQGLQFLFEYFSETQRNKGNFPGRFSGRQFSNSRSEMNVSTLELGDSALYLCASSPTASVSGNTIYFGEGSWLTVV.

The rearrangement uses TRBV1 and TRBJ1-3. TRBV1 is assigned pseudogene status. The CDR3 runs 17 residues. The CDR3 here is CTSSLIGNEPSGNTIYF. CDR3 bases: TGCACCAGCAGCCTCATTGGGAACGAGCCTTCTGGAAACACCATATATTTT.

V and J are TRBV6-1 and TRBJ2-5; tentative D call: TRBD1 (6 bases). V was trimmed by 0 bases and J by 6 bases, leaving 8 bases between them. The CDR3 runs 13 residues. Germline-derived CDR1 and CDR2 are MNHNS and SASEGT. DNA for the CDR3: TGTGCCAGCAGTGAAGCCAGGGGCAAGACCCAGTACTTC. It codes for CASSEARGKTQYF.

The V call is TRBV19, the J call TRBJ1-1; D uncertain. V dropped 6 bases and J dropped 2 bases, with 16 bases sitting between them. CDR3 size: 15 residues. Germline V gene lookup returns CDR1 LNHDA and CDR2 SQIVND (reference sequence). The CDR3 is CASRLTPRANTEAFF. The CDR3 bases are TGTGCCAGTAGACTCACCCCACGGGCAAACACTGAAGCTTTCTTT.

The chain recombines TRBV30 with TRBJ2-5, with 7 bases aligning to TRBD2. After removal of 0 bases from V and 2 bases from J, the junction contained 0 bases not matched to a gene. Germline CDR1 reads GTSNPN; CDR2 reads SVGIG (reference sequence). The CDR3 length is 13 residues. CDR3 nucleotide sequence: TGTGCCTGGAGTGTGGGAGGGCAAGAGACCCAGTACTTC. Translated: CAWSVGGQETQYF.

In DNA form, the CDR3 reads TGTGCCAGCAGTTCCAACACCGCGGTCTATGGCTACACCTTC. Protein sequence: CASSSNTAVYGYTF. The chain uses TRBV27 and TRBJ1-2; no clear D. The CDR3 sequence is 14 residues long. In germline, CDR1 is MNHEY, CDR2 SMNVEV (reference sequence). The germline V and J ends were trimmed by 4 bases and 4 bases, with 13 bases remaining between them.

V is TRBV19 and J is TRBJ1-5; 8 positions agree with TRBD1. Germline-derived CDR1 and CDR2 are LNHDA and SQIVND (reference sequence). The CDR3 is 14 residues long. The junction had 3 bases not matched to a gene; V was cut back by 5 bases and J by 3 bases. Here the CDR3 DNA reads TGTGCCAGTAGTGCGACAGGGGACAATCAGCCCCAGCATTTT. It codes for CASSATGDNQPQHF.

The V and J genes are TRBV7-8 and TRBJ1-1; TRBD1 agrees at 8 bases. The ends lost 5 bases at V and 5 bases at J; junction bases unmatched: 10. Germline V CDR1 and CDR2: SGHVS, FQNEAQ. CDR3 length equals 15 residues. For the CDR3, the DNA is TGTGCCAGCAGCCGGACAGGGCAGGGGAGGACTGAAGCTTTCTTT. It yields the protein CASSRTGQGRTEAFF.

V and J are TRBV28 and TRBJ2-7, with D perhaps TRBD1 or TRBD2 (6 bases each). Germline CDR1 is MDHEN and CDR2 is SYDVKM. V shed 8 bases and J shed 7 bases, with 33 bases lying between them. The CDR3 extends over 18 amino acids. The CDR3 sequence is CASSDLGGLGVPFREQYF. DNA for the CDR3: TGTGCCAGCTCCGATCTAGGGGGGTTGGGAGTGCCTTTTCGGGAGCAGTACTTC.

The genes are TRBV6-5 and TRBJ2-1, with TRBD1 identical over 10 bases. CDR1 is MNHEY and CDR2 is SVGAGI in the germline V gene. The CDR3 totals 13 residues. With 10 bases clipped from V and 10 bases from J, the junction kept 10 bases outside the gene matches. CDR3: CATSGTGVGEQFF. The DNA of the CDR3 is TGTGCCACCTCCGGGACAGGGGTAGGGGAGCAGTTCTTC.

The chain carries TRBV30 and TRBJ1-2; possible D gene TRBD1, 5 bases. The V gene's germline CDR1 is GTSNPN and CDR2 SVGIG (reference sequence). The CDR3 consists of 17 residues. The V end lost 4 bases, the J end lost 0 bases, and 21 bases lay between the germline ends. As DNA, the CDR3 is TGTGCCTGGATGCGGGGTCTCGACAGCCTCACTAACTATGGCTACACCTTC. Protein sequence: CAWMRGLDSLTNYGYTF.

The CDR3 loop reads CASSSLAYQETQYF. CDR3 bases: TGTGCCAGCAGCTCCCTCGCCTATCAAGAGACCCAGTACTTC. The chain combines TRBV7-8 with TRBJ2-5; D is unclear. This CDR3 is 14 amino acids long. Trimming removed 4 bases at V and 2 bases at J, with 11 bases between. The germline V gene encodes CDR1 SGHVS and CDR2 FQNEAQ.

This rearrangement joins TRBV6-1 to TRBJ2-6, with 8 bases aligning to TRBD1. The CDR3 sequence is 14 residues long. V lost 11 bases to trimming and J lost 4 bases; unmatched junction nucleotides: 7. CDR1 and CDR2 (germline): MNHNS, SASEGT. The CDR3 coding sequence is TGTGCCGGAGACAGGGGCAGCGGGGCCAACGTCCTGACTTTC. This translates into CAGDRGSGANVLTF.

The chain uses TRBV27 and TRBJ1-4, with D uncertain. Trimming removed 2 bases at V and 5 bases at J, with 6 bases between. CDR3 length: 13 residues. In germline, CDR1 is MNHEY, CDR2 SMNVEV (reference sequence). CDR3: CASSLRENEKLFF. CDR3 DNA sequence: TGTGCCAGCAGTTTAAGGGAGAATGAAAAACTGTTTTTT.

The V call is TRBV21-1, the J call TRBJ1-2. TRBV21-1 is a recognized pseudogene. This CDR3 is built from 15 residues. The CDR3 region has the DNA TGTGCCAGCAGCGCCCCGGGGCGAGCTAACTATGGCTACACCTTC. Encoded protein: CASSAPGRANYGYTF.

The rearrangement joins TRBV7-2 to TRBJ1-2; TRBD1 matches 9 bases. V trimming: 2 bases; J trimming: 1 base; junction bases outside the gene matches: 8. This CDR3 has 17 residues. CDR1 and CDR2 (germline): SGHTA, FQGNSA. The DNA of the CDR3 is TGTGCCAGCAGCTTACCACCCCCGGGACAGGGTAACTATGGCTACACCTTC. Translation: CASSLPPPGQGNYGYTF.